This T cell receptor beta chain was identified during a study of blood T cell repertoires in COVID-19. Overall study context: The study drew acute and convalescent COVID-19 samples from the United States, Italy and Spain. In each case, the material was cDNA or gDNA derived from T cells, B-cell-depleted T cells, or PBMCs.

Authors' analysis steps: Researchers report that nucleated cell counts were estimated from reference gene primer amplification. Assay: immunoSEQ multiplex PCR; the TCRdb copy retains only in-frame clones and omits some. V and J calls and clone size come straight from that table; D and trimming were deduced from the DNA. The sample has 150,000 to 200,000 clones, around three quarters seen once. CDR3 size: 15 residues. Germline loops: CDR1 SGHRS, CDR2 YFSETQ. The ends were cut back, 4 bases at V and 1 base at J, with 14 bases in the middle. The sequencing input was peripheral blood. This chain joins TRBV5-1 and TRBJ1-1; tentatively, D is TRBD1 (5 bases). This sequence was found in a man aged 55-75 years with acute or convalescent COVID-19. CDR3 in amino acids: CASSLTDLTNTEAFF. The CDR3 DNA reads as TGCGCCAGCAGCCTGACAGATTTGACGAACACTGAAGCTTTCTTT.